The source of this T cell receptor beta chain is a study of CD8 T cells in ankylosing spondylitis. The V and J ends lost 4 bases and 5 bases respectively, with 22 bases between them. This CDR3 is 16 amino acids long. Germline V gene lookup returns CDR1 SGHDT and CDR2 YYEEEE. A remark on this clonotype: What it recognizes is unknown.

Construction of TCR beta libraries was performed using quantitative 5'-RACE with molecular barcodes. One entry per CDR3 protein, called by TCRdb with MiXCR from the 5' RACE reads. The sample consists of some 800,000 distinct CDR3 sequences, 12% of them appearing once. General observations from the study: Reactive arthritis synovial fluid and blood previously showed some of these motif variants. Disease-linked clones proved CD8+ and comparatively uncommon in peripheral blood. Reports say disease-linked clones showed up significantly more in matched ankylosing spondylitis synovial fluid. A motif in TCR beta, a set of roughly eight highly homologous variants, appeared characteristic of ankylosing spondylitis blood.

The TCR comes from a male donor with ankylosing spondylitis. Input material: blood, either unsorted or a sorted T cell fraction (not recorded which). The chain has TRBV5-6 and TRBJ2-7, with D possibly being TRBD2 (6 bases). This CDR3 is CASSDYRDLHLHEQYF. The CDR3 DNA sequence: TGTGCCAGCAGCGACTACCGGGACTTACACCTACACGAGCAGTACTTC. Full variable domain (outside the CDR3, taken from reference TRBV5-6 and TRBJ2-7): DAGVTQSPTHLIKTRGQQVTLRCSPKSGHDTVSWYQQALGQGPQFIFQYYEEEERQRGNFPDRFSGHQFPNYSSELNVNALLLGDSALYLCASSDYRDLHLHEQYFGPGTRLTVT.